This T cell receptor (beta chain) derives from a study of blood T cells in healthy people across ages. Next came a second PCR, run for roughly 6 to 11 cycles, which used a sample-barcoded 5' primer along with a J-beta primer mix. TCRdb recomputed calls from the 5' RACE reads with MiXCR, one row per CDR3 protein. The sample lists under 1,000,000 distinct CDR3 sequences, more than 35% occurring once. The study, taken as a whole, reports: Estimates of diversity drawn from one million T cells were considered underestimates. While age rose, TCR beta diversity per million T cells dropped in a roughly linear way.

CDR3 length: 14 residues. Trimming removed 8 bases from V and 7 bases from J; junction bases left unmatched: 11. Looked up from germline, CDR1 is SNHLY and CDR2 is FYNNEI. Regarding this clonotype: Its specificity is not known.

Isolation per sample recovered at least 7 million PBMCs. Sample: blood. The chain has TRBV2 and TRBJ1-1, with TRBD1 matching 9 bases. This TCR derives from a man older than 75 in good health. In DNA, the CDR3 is TGTGCCAGCCGGGGACAGGGAACAGCCCATGAAGCTTTCTTT. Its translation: CASRGQGTAHEAFF.